The subject of this entry is one T cell receptor beta chain. Its specific antigen is unknown. The input lacks base qualities; no much larger clone sits a single base away. This entry belongs to a study of blood T cell repertoires in COVID-19 (dated by TCRdb to the early 2020s). Study-wide context: Samples covering the acute and convalescent phases of COVID-19 were provided by collaborators in the United States, Italy and Spain. The prospective study material was composed of cDNA or gDNA derived from T cells, B-cell-depleted T cells, or PBMCs. Deeply sampled blood TCRbeta repertoires from subjects exposed to, actively infected with, or recovered from COVID-19 were included in the dataset. The repertoires were released in a freely available public database intended as a resource for research on the immune response to SARS-CoV-2. The samples were drawn from two sources: the first 160 participants of the ongoing ImmuneRACE study, and 1,200 or so subjects contributed by 6 global collaborators. Nearly every sample came with metadata listing a de-identified subject ID, COVID-19 status, age in years and sex. Where available, HLA class I and class II types were obtained from metadata supplied by the sample provider rather than from assay-based typing.

The germline V gene encodes CDR1 SGDLS and CDR2 YYNGEE. Spanning cysteine to phenylalanine, the CDR3 consists of 18 amino acids. Only the CDR3 part of the read is kept: 54 bases, read in frame from the first base. V is pruned by 3 bases and J by 1 base, leaving 11 bases of the junction without a gene match. General study outcomes and caveats: How much clinical and demographic metadata was included differed by source and by participant, and the metadata was provided uncurated.

TCRbeta CDR3 regions were amplified from genomic DNA using the immunoSEQ Assay, a bias-controlled multiplex PCR. Turning to the authors' computational methods: Within the assay, amplification of reference gene primers was used to estimate how many nucleated cells each sample contained. To quantify the absolute abundance of each unique TCRbeta CDR3 rearrangement, sequence reads were collapsed and filtered. For each sample, productive Simpson clonality was calculated by taking the square root of Simpson's diversity index across productive rearrangements. TCRdb took this table from immuneACCESS and kept in-frame rearrangements with V and J called. Such tables lack part of the clones; where checked against another copy, unresolved V genes explain under half of the gap, and the rest is unexplained. The DNA gave D and trimming, while V, J and clone size come from that table. This sample gives some 120,000 clones in total; approximately 82% of them show up just once. Clones ranked in the top ten supply roughly 7% of the sample.

The collaborating institutions used their own protocols to collect whole blood in K2EDTA tubes. For TCRbeta analysis, collaborators shipped samples in one of three forms: frozen whole blood, isolated PBMCs, or DNA extracted from either of those sample types. Input material: peripheral blood. The origin of this receptor is a man aged 70-80 years with active or convalescent COVID-19. Recombination joined TRBV9 with TRBJ2-2; TRBD2 aligns with 8 central bases. The DNA reads as follows: TGTGCCAGCAGCGGTACCCCGCGGGGGGCCTTGAACACCGGGGAGCTGTTTTTT. Its product reads: CASSGTPRGALNTGELFF.